The T cell receptor beta chain described here comes from a study of T cell responses to AZD1222 COVID-19 vaccine. Sequenced by immunoSEQ multiplex PCR; TCRdb stores in-frame clones only, minus some. Of some 100,000 clones listed, about 89% are singletons. Germline assignment: CDR1 MNHNY and CDR2 SVGAGI (reference sequence). CDR3 size: 15 residues. Trimming removed 5 bases at V and 7 bases at J, with 18 bases between. The chain is built from TRBV6-6 and TRBJ2-1; a weak D match, TRBD2 (6 bases). The sequencing used peripheral blood, collected on day 0 of AZD1222 vaccination. The receptor was derived from an adult in good health. CDR3 amino acids: CASSPAVRGLNEQFF. In DNA, the CDR3 is TGTGCCAGCAGTCCCGCGGTCCGGGGGTTGAATGAGCAGTTCTTC.